The next 18 T cell receptor beta chains were all read from a single sample in a study of T-cell memory formation after mild COVID-19. Via MiXCR, TCRdb re-called the 5' RACE reads, giving one row per CDR3 protein. This table holds under 250,000 distinct CDR3 sequences, more than 9% found once. Sequenced: PBMCs or a T cell subset sorted from them (not recorded which). These receptor sequences come from a man in his late teens or twenties who had mild COVID-19 (a few samples of this study predate the infection). Cell type and time point are not known.

CDR3 nucleotide sequence: TGTGCCAGCTCACCCCAACAGGGGAGAGACGGGGAAGCTTTCTTT. Its protein is CASSPQQGRDGEAFF. The rearrangement uses TRBV18 and TRBJ1-1, with TRBD1 matching over 7 bases. CDR1 is KGHSH and CDR2 is LQKENI in the germline V gene. The CDR3 has 15 amino acids. The ends lost 3 bases at V and 8 bases at J; junction bases unmatched: 12.

In this sample, this clonotype turned up a few times. The chain combines TRBV30 with TRBJ1-5, with TRBD1 as a possible D gene (5 bases). In germline, CDR1 is GTSNPN, CDR2 SVGIG (reference sequence). CDR3 size: 11 residues. V was trimmed by 7 bases and J by 11 bases, leaving 15 bases between them. CDR3 sequence (DNA): TGTGCCTACCGGGACGGACGAGCCCAGCATTTT. This codes for CAYRDGRAQHF.

This clonotype showed up just a few times. The chain couples TRBV7-8 to TRBJ2-5; TRBD1 agrees at 9 bases. Germline V lookup: CDR1 SGHVS, CDR2 FQNEAQ. The J segment lost 4 bases and the V segment lost 5 bases, leaving 8 bases of the junction unmatched. CDR3 length equals 15 residues. CDR3: CASSQSRTGVETQYF. The CDR3 region has the DNA TGTGCCAGCAGCCAGAGCCGGACAGGGGTAGAGACCCAGTACTTC.

This clonotype was detected a few times. The V gene is TRBV7-3, the J gene TRBJ2-3; D possibly uses TRBD1 or TRBD2 (7 bases each). The CDR3 contains 13 residues. Trimming removed 4 bases from V and 4 bases from J, with 9 bases in between. Germline lookup yields CDR1 SGHTA and CDR2 FQGTGA. The CDR3 spells CASSSGGADTQYF. The CDR3 nucleotides are TGTGCCAGCAGCTCAGGGGGGGCAGATACGCAGTATTTT. Drawing the rest from reference TRBV7-3 and TRBJ2-3, the complete variable domain is GAGVSQTPSNKVTEKGKYVELRCDPISGHTALYWYRQSLGQGPEFLIYFQGTGAADDSGLPNDRFFAVRPEGSVSTLKIQRTERGDSAVYLCASSSGGADTQYFGPGTRLTVL.

This clonotype was seen a handful of times. This rearrangement joins TRBV7-9 to TRBJ1-1; no reliable D call. This CDR3 has 13 residues. Germline V gene sequence: CDR1 SEHNR, CDR2 FQNEAQ (reference sequence). The V end was cut by 1 base, the J end by 0 bases, with 3 bases between. CDR3 sequence (DNA): TGTGCCAGCAGCTTAGTTTTGAACACTGAAGCTTTCTTT. This gives the protein CASSLVLNTEAFF.

This clonotype was found many times. This chain joins TRBV3-1 and TRBJ2-4; TRBD2 matches 7 bases. The germline CDR1 and CDR2 sequences are LGHDT and YNNKEL (reference sequence). Trimming cost V 5 bases and J 6 bases; bases outside gene matches: 7. The CDR3 length is 14 residues. The CDR3 is CASSFIAGGNIQYF. The CDR3 bases are TGTGCCAGCAGCTTCATAGCGGGCGGAAACATTCAGTACTTC.

The rearrangement joins TRBV18 to TRBJ2-1, with 15 nucleotides matching TRBD2. The CDR3 runs to 18 residues. Germline trimming cut 3 bases from V and 9 bases from J; bases unmatched to any gene: 12. Germline CDR1 and CDR2: KGHSH and LQKENI. Here the CDR3 DNA reads TGTGCCAGCTCACCGGGACTAGCGGGGGGTCCCCTTGAATCTGAGCAGTTCTTC. Translated, it gives CASSPGLAGGPLESEQFF.

This clonotype was recorded a few times. The genes are TRBV6-6 and TRBJ1-1; tentatively, D is TRBD1 (5 bases). The germline V and J ends were trimmed by 8 bases and 4 bases, with 20 bases remaining between them. This CDR3 spans 15 amino acids. The germline gives CDR1 MNHNY, CDR2 SVGAGI (reference sequence). The CDR3, as DNA: TGTGCCAGCGGAACCCTCGGGGCCCGGGGCACTGAAGCTTTCTTT. Protein sequence: CASGTLGARGTEAFF.

The chain employs TRBV9 and TRBJ1-1; TRBD1 matches at 9 bases. The CDR3 runs to 16 residues. Germline V gives CDR1 SGDLS, CDR2 YYNGEE. V lost 3 bases to trimming and J lost 10 bases; unmatched junction nucleotides: 16. CDR3 amino acids: CASSARGDGQGSGAFF. The CDR3 nucleotides read TGTGCCAGCAGCGCCCGAGGAGATGGACAGGGGAGTGGAGCTTTCTTT.

For this clonotype: The junction departs from the called germline gene at one end, perhaps through a read error. The chain combines TRBV5-1 with TRBJ1-6; D is uncertain. CDR1 is SGHRS and CDR2 is YFSETQ in the germline V gene. The CDR3 spans 16 residues. As DNA, the CDR3 is TGCGCCAGCAGCTTTTTCGTGGTAGGGAATAATTCACCCCTCAACTTT. Translating gives CASSFFVVGNNSPLNF. Full variable domain (missing parts from reference TRBV5-1 and TRBJ1-6): KAGVTQTPRYLIKTRGQQVTLSCSPISGHRSVSWYQQTPGQGLQFLFEYFSETQRNKGNFPGRFSGRQFSNSRSEMNVSTLELGDSALYLCASSFFVVGNNSPLNFGNGTRLTVT.

This clonotype was found a few times. This chain links TRBV5-1 with TRBJ2-5, with 11 bases lining up with TRBD2. V was pared by 2 bases and J by 5 bases, with 8 bases of the junction left unmatched. This CDR3 contains 16 residues. The germline gives CDR1 SGHRS, CDR2 YFSETQ. CDR3 in amino acids: CASSFSPTSGGETQYF. CDR3 sequence (DNA): TGCGCCAGCAGCTTTTCGCCTACTAGCGGGGGCGAGACCCAGTACTTC. Based on the CDR3 plus reference TRBV5-1 and TRBJ2-5, the full variable domain is KAGVTQTPRYLIKTRGQQVTLSCSPISGHRSVSWYQQTPGQGLQFLFEYFSETQRNKGNFPGRFSGRQFSNSRSEMNVSTLELGDSALYLCASSFSPTSGGETQYFGPGTRLLVL.

This clonotype was observed a handful of times. The CDR3 nucleotides read TGTGCCAGCAGAAGAGCGGGGGGGCCTGCAGATACGCAGTATTTT. Its translation is CASRRAGGPADTQYF. The chain couples TRBV5-4 to TRBJ2-3; 10 bases agree with TRBD2. CDR1 is SGHNT, CDR2 YYREEE, per germline (reference sequence). The CDR3 has 15 residues. Trimming at V came to 5 bases and at J to 4 bases, leaving 7 bases not matched to a gene.

The chain combines TRBV5-1 with TRBJ2-5; 7 bases are a match to TRBD1. With V trimmed by 6 bases and J by 5 bases, 13 bases remained unmatched. CDR3 length: 15 amino acids. Germline V gene sequence: CDR1 SGHRS, CDR2 YFSETQ. CDR3 protein: CASTVRQGRWETQYF. CDR3 nucleotide sequence: TGCGCCAGCACAGTTCGACAGGGACGATGGGAGACCCAGTACTTC.

This clonotype was observed a handful of times. This rearrangement joins TRBV12-3 or TRBV12-4 to TRBJ1-2, with 10 bases matching TRBD1. This CDR3 comprises 16 residues. V dropped 5 bases and J dropped 1; count of bases not matched to a gene: 7. Here the CDR3 DNA reads TGTGCCAGCAGTCTGGACAGGGGGACCTATAACTATGGCTACACCTTC. Protein sequence: CASSLDRGTYNYGYTF.

This clonotype was recorded many times. The chain has TRBV25-1 and TRBJ1-1; D uncertain. Germline loops: CDR1 MGHDK, CDR2 SYGVNS. The CDR3 covers 13 residues. V was cut by 3 bases and J by 8 bases, with 13 bases left in between. The chain's CDR3 is CASSDGFILEAFF. DNA of the CDR3: TGTGCCAGCAGTGACGGGTTCATTCTCGAAGCTTTCTTT. The variable domain in full, completed from reference TRBV25-1 and TRBJ1-1, reads EADIYQTPRYLVIGTGKKITLECSQTMGHDKMYWYQQDPGMELHLIHYSYGVNSTEKGDLSSESTVSRIRTEHFPLTLESARPSHTSQYLCASSDGFILEAFFGQGTRLTVV.

The chain has TRBV12-3 or TRBV12-4 and TRBJ1-2; 9 bases match TRBD1. The CDR3 length is 14 residues. Germline trimming cut 6 bases from V and 6 bases from J; bases unmatched to any gene: 8. The CDR3 is CASSRDRGVDGYTF. CDR3 nucleotides: TGTGCCAGCAGCAGAGACAGGGGGGTGGATGGCTACACCTTC.

This chain connects TRBV6-4 to TRBJ2-2, with TRBD1 identical over 9 bases. Looked up from germline, CDR1 is MRHNA and CDR2 is SNTAGT. This CDR3 comprises 18 residues. Germline trimming cut 5 bases from V and 5 bases from J; bases unmatched to any gene: 15. CDR3: CASSPRRLQGAVTGELFF. The CDR3 DNA follows: TGTGCCAGCAGTCCAAGAAGACTACAGGGGGCAGTAACCGGGGAGCTGTTTTTT.

The chain links TRBV20-1 to TRBJ1-5; D perhaps matches TRBD1 (6 bases). The CDR3 extends over 13 amino acids. Trimming shortened V by 3 bases and J by 4 bases, and 10 bases separated the two germline ends. Germline lookup yields CDR1 DFQATT and CDR2 SNEGSKA (reference sequence). CDR3 bases: TGCAGTGCTAGCAGGACAGCTAATCAGCCCCAGCATTTT. Its translation: CSASRTANQPQHF.